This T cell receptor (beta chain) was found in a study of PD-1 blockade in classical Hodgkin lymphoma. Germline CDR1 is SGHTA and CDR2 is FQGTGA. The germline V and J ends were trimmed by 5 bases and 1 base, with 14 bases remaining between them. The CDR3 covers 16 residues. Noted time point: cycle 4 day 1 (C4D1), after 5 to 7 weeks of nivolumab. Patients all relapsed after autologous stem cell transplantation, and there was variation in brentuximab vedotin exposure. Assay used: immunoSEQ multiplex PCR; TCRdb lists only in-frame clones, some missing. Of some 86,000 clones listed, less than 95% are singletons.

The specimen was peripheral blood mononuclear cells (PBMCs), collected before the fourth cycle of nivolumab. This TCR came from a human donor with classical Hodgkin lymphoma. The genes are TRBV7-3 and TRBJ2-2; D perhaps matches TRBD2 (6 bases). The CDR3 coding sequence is TGTGCCAGCAGCCCCTACACCGGGGGGAACACCGGGGAGCTGTTTTTT. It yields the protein CASSPYTGGNTGELFF.